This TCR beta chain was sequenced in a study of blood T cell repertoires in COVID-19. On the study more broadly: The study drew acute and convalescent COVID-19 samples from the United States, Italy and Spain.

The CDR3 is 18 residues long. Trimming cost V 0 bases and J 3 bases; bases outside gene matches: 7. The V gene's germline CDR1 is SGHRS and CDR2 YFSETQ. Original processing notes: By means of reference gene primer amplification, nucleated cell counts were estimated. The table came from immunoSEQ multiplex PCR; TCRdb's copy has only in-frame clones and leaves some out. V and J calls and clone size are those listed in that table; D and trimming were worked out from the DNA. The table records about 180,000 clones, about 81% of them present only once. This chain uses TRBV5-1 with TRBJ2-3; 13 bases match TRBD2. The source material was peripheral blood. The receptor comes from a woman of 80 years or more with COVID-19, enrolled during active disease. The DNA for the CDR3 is TGCGCCAGCAGCTTGGCTGGCGGACTAGCGGGGGATACAGATACGCAGTATTTT. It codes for CASSLAGGLAGDTDTQYF. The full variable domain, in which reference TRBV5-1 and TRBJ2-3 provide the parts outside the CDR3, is KAGVTQTPRYLIKTRGQQVTLSCSPISGHRSVSWYQQTPGQGLQFLFEYFSETQRNKGNFPGRFSGRQFSNSRSEMNVSTLELGDSALYLCASSLAGGLAGDTDTQYFGPGTRLTVL.